This TCR beta chain was observed in a study of blood T cell repertoires in COVID-19. Across the study: Spain, Italy and the United States supplied samples that represented acute and convalescent COVID-19. From T cells, B-cell-depleted T cells, or PBMCs came the material, which was cDNA or gDNA.

Details on this clone: The junction and the germline gene differ at one end; a read error may be behind it.

In the authors' methods: Nucleated cell number was recorded as an estimate derived from reference gene primer amplification. TCRdb's copy holds only in-frame clones and misses some; the assay was immunoSEQ multiplex PCR. For V, J and clone size, that table is used; D and trimming come from the DNA. The sample holds around 140,000 clones, roughly 90% seen once. Sequenced: peripheral blood. The sequence was collected from a man in his fifties with active or convalescent COVID-19.

The CDR3: CASSLAGVNAGELFF. The DNA for the CDR3 is TGCGCCAGCAGCTTGGCAGGGGTGAACGCCGGGGAGCTGTTTTTT. The chain combines TRBV5-1 with TRBJ2-2; tentatively, D is TRBD1 (6 bases). The germline gives CDR1 SGHRS, CDR2 YFSETQ. CDR3 length: 15 residues.